The present T cell receptor (beta chain) was sequenced within a study of low-dose radiotherapy and immunotherapy resistance in tumors. Study-wide context: With fractions of 0.5 Gy given every 2 weeks, Cohort 1 accumulated a total of 6.5 Gy. Ipilimumab 1 mg/kg every six weeks, together with nivolumab 240 mg every two weeks, was given intravenously to patients.

The germline V gene encodes CDR1 KGHSH and CDR2 LQKENI. V gave up 5 bases and J gave up 7 bases; unmatched junction bases: 4. The CDR3 sequence is 13 residues long. First-strand cDNA relied on TRAV- and TRBV-specific primers spanning alpha and beta chains. TCRs were put through approximately 20 PCR cycles of amplification with Phusion. A constant-region primer and the V-primer adapter served as the primer pair. TCRdb called the reads again in MiXCR, with one record for every CDR3 protein. Among around 65,000 distinct CDR3 sequences, around a quarter were seen once, and the ten largest hold 5.5% to 8.5%. Indicated time point: before trial treatment.

The V gene is TRBV18, the J gene TRBJ2-1; TRBD2 aligns across 8 bases. This TCR came from a male donor with rectosigmoid adenocarcinoma. The sequencing used PBMCs, collected before treatment. Here the CDR3 reads CASSAGLENEQFF. The CDR3 DNA is TGTGCCAGCTCAGCGGGACTAGAGAATGAGCAGTTCTTC. Together with reference TRBV18 and TRBJ2-1, the CDR3 gives the full variable domain: NAGVMQNPRHLVRRRGQEARLRCSPMKGHSHVYWYRQLPEEGLKFMVYLQKENIIDESGMPKERFSAEFPKEGPSILRIQQVVRGDSAAYFCASSAGLENEQFFGPGTRLTVL.